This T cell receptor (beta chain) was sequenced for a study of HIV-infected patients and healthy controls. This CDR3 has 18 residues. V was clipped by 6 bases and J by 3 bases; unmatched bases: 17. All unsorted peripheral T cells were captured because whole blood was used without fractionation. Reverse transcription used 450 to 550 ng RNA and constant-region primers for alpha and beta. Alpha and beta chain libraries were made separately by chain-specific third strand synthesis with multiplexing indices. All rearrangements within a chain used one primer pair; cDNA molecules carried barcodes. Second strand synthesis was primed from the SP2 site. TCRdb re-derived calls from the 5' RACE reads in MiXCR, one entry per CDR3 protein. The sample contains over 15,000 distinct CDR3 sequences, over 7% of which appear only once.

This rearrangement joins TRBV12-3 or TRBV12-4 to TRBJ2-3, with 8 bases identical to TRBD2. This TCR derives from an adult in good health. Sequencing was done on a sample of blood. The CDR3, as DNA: TGTGCCAGCAGGACGACGGGGCCTCCCCCGGGGGGGACAGATACGCAGTATTTT. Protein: CASRTTGPPPGGTDTQYF.